These T cell receptor beta chains were read from a single sample in a study of blood T cell repertoires in COVID-19. Assay used: immunoSEQ multiplex PCR; TCRdb lists only in-frame clones, some missing. The data show 150,000 or so clones, about 79% seen once. The sample consisted of PBMCs or T cells enriched from blood (not recorded which). Source of these receptors: a woman in her forties or fifties who had recovered from COVID-19. Both conserved end residues are part of each CDR3. A D gene is named only where the DNA matches it firmly. Only part of the rows carry a size: once, few, many, or a class if the clone is expanded.

d_gene	abundance	v_gene	len	j_gene	CDR3nt	CDR3aa
TRBD2	-	TRBV6-1	15	TRBJ2-1	TGTGCCAGCAGTGAAGCGGCGGGAGGGCCCGATGAGCAGTTCTTC	CASSEAAGGPDEQFF
TRBD1	many	TRBV9	15	TRBJ1-4	TGTGCCAGCAGCCCTTCAGGGACAGGGGGTGAAAAACTGTTTTTT	CASSPSGTGGEKLFF
TRBD1	-	TRBV6-5	16	TRBJ2-3	TGTGCCAGCAGTTACTCTGGGACAGGGCTGACAGATACGCAGTATTTT	CASSYSGTGLTDTQYF
-	-	TRBV20-1	11	TRBJ2-7	TGCAGTGCTAGTTACACGAACGAGCAGTACTTC	CSASYTNEQYF
-	-	TRBV30	17	TRBJ1-6	TGTGCCTGGAGTCGCTTGGGAGGAGGTATCGGTAATTCACCCCTCCACTTT	CAWSRLGGGIGNSPLHF
-	-	TRBV2	15	TRBJ2-2	TGTGCCAGCAGTGATACGTTCGGGGGGCAAAGGGAGCTGTTTTTT	CASSDTFGGQRELFF
-	-	TRBV2	13	TRBJ1-1	TGTGCCAGCAGTGAATACAGTTGGACTGAAGCTTTCTTT	CASSEYSWTEAFF
TRBD1	-	TRBV10-1	14	TRBJ1-1	TGCGCCAGCAGTGGGGGGACAGTGAAAACTGAAGCTTTCTTT	CASSGGTVKTEAFF
TRBD2	-	TRBV29-1	16	TRBJ2-7	TGCAGCGTTGAAGAGGGACTAGCGGGAGGTGGGTACGAGCAGTACTTC	CSVEEGLAGGGYEQYF
TRBD1	-	TRBV5-1	14	TRBJ2-1	TGCGCCAGCAGCCCGGACAGGGAAGGCAATGAGCAGTTCTTC	CASSPDREGNEQFF
-	-	TRBV5-1	15	TRBJ2-7	TGCGCCAGCAGCCCAAGGGACGGGGGCTCCTACGAGCAGTACTTC	CASSPRDGGSYEQYF
TRBD2	few	TRBV7-9	15	TRBJ2-1	TGTGCCAGCAGCTACCCGGGCGGGAGGGCCAATGAGCAGTTCTTC	CASSYPGGRANEQFF
TRBD1	-	TRBV19	14	TRBJ1-5	TGTGCCAGTAGTACCGGGACAGGGGGACAGCCCCAGCATTTT	CASSTGTGGQPQHF
-	-	TRBV3-1/TRBV3-2	13	TRBJ1-1	TGTGCCAGCAGCCCTTCCTCCCCGTTTGAAGCTTTCTTT	CASSPSSPFEAFF
-	-	TRBV13	16	TRBJ1-1	TGTGCCAGCAGCTTATCAGCCAGGGGACCTTTGGCTGAAGCTTTCTTT	CASSLSARGPLAEAFF
-	-	TRBV2	17	TRBJ1-2	TGTGCCAGCAGTGAATCCTTCCTAGAGGGGGATAACTATGGCTACACCTTC	CASSESFLEGDNYGYTF
TRBD1	-	TRBV4-1	11	TRBJ1-2	TGCGCCAGTGGGACAGGGATCGGCTACACCTTC	CASGTGIGYTF
-	-	TRBV6-5	14	TRBJ2-5	TGTGCCAGCCGAGCCTCTTGGGCAGAAGAGACCCAGTACTTC	CASRASWAEETQYF
TRBD1	-	TRBV19	17	TRBJ1-5	TGTGCCAGTAGTCCGGGTGTGGGACAGGGGGCTGTTCAGCCCCAGCATTTT	CASSPGVGQGAVQPQHF
-	-	TRBV7-3	15	TRBJ2-1	TGTGCCAGCAGTCGTAGCGGCCGCTCCTACAATGAGCAGTTCTTC	CASSRSGRSYNEQFF
-	-	TRBV12-5	13	TRBJ2-5	TGTGCTAGTGGTTTAGGGGTAGCCAAGACCCAGTACTTC	CASGLGVAKTQYF
TRBD2	-	TRBV28	15	TRBJ2-5	TGTGCCAGCAGTTTATTTAGCGGGAGCCCAGAGACCCAGTACTTC	CASSLFSGSPETQYF
-	few	TRBV9	15	TRBJ1-3	TGTGCCAGCAGCGTGCTCCCAGGGGTCGGAAACACCATATATTTT	CASSVLPGVGNTIYF
-	-	TRBV9	17	TRBJ1-2	TGTGCCAGCAGCGTAGGAGGGGGGGGACGGCCCACTGGTGGCTACACCTTC	CASSVGGGGRPTGGYTF
-	-	TRBV2	14	TRBJ2-3	TGTGCCAGCAGTAGGGACTTAACCCCAGATACGCAGTATTTT	CASSRDLTPDTQYF
TRBD1	-	TRBV30	15	TRBJ2-5	TGTGCCTGGAGTCGGACAGGGGATAGCCTAGAGACCCAGTACTTC	CAWSRTGDSLETQYF
-	-	TRBV10-3	17	TRBJ1-1	TGTGCCATCAGTGATTCGTTCAGGGGCCAATCGAACACTGAAGCTTTCTTT	CAISDSFRGQSNTEAFF
TRBD1	-	TRBV3-1/TRBV3-2	14	TRBJ2-5	TGTGCCAGCAGCCAGACAGGGGGCCCAGAGACCCAGTACTTC	CASSQTGGPETQYF
TRBD2	few	TRBV4-2	16	TRBJ2-3	TGTGCCAGCAGCCCCGCCGGGACTAGCGAGGCAGATACGCAGTATTTT	CASSPAGTSEADTQYF
-	-	TRBV3-1/TRBV3-2	14	TRBJ2-5	TGTGCCAGCAGCGATCGGGACGGGAGAGAGACCCAGTACTTC	CASSDRDGRETQYF
TRBD1	-	TRBV6-5	13	TRBJ1-4	TGTGCCAGCAGTCTACAGGGGGCTGAAAAACTGTTTTTT	CASSLQGAEKLFF
TRBD1	-	TRBV7-9	13	TRBJ1-1	TGTGCCGTAATGGGACAGACGAACACTGAAGCTTTCTTT	CAVMGQTNTEAFF
-	few	TRBV29-1	12	TRBJ2-1	TGCAGCGTTACAGGAATGGGCAATGAGCAGTTCTTC	CSVTGMGNEQFF
TRBD2	-	TRBV6-2/TRBV6-3	13	TRBJ2-7	TGTGCCAGCAGTTACGGGAGGGCCTACGAGCAGTACTTC	CASSYGRAYEQYF
TRBD1	once	TRBV6-1	15	TRBJ2-7	TGTGCCAGCAGTGAACCTGGACAGGGCTTTTACGAGCAGTACTTC	CASSEPGQGFYEQYF
-	-	TRBV6-5	15	TRBJ1-3	TGTGCCAGCAGTTACCAGACAGGACCCGGAAACACCATATATTTT	CASSYQTGPGNTIYF
-	-	TRBV3-1/TRBV3-2	17	TRBJ1-3	TGTGCCAGCAGCCAAGTTTCTACAGGGAGGGTTGGAAACACCATATATTTT	CASSQVSTGRVGNTIYF
-	few	TRBV7-2	15	TRBJ2-1	TGTGCCAGCAGCTTAGCGGGGACAACCGACAATGAGCAGTTCTTC	CASSLAGTTDNEQFF
TRBD1	many	TRBV14	14	TRBJ2-5	TGTGCCAGCAGCCAAGTCAGGGGGCAGGGGACCCAGTACTTC	CASSQVRGQGTQYF
-	few	TRBV28	14	TRBJ1-5	TGTGCCAGCATCCCTGGACTAAATAGTCAGCCCCAGCATTTT	CASIPGLNSQPQHF
-	few	TRBV3-1/TRBV3-2	16	TRBJ1-2	TGTGCCAGCAGCCACGGCAGACAGAGACCTACCTATGGCTACACCTTC	CASSHGRQRPTYGYTF
-	-	TRBV5-1	15	TRBJ2-1	TGCGCCAGCAGCCCTGGTGAGAGCTCCTACAATGAGCAGTTCTTC	CASSPGESSYNEQFF
-	-	TRBV30	16	TRBJ1-4	TGTGCCTGGAGTATCCCGCGGGGGGTAATTAATGAAAAACTGTTTTTT	CAWSIPRGVINEKLFF
-	-	TRBV19	14	TRBJ1-2	TGTGCCAGTAGTATCCAGCTTGGGACATACGGCTACACCTTC	CASSIQLGTYGYTF
-	-	TRBV5-1	15	TRBJ2-7	TGCGCCAGCAGCTTGGCCGTGGGCGAACCCTACGAGCAGTACTTC	CASSLAVGEPYEQYF
-	few	TRBV10-3	16	TRBJ1-1	TGTGCCATCAGTGGGGGGGGAGGGCTGGAGAACACTGAAGCTTTCTTT	CAISGGGGLENTEAFF
TRBD2	-	TRBV6-2/TRBV6-3	13	TRBJ2-2	TGTGCCAGCAGCGCGAGCGGGGGCGGGGAGCTGTTTTTT	CASSASGGGELFF
TRBD2	-	TRBV28	15	TRBJ2-7	TGTGCCAGCAGTACCTCCGGGACTATCTCCTACGAGCAGTACTTC	CASSTSGTISYEQYF